This T cell receptor (beta chain) was profiled in a study of shared clonotypes between healthy human individuals (dated by TCRdb to 2020 to 2022). Study-level background: The cohort comprised a couple of women and a few men aged 18 to 49 years. For each donor, CD4 naive and CD4 memory were each run on three plates, CD8 naive on two plates, and CD8 memory on one plate. To estimate repertoire size and how much clonotype sharing occurs between individuals, the study deeply sequenced the blood TCR repertoires of roughly 5 healthy adults. Different laboratories and diverse techniques were used to prepare libraries and sequence TCR repertoires, to increase sequencing depth and limit assay-specific biases. Between about 0.8 and 8.9 billion PBMCs per donor were obtained by leukapheresis. Beyond this particular receptor, the publication reports: Clonotypes shared by all four sorted-subset donors showed higher generation probabilities than non-shared clonotypes. Sharing across a handful of donors was observed for around 4.8% of naive CD4, around 3.5% of naive CD8, about 2.3% of memory CD4, and approximately 0.41% of memory CD8 clonotypes. Pairwise subsampling indicated that sequencing depth was expected to affect the degree of clonotype sharing among donors. Because the study included a small number of donors, the genetic and exposure-history diversity represented was limited. Only blood was sampled, and tissue TCR repertoires likely differ from those in blood. Rarefaction of sorted-subset datasets indicated incomplete sequencing despite the large sequencing depth. Estimated clonotype richness was generally larger for naive than for memory subsets.

The cysteine opens and the phenylalanine closes a CDR3 of 15 amino acids. The read is trimmed to its CDR3 DNA, 45 bases read in frame from base 1. Cut back by 2 bases and 0 bases, the V and J ends lie 9 bases apart. CDR1 and CDR2, looked up from the germline V gene, are SGDLS and YYNGEE. The donors were healthy, HIV-negative adults with no recently reported acute infections or vaccinations. Only Caucasian adults living in Nashville, Tennessee, USA were represented among the donors. Magnetic negative selection was used to enrich CD4+ T cells, after which naive cells were positively selected on CD45RA and the negative fraction became the memory subset. Blood was obtained by leukapheresis, after which PBMCs were separated by Ficoll-Histopaque density gradient centrifugation and cryopreserved in liquid nitrogen vapor phase. Purity and quantity of every magnetically sorted T cell population were checked by analytical flow cytometry. Each sorted fraction had its genomic DNA isolated and then quantified by UV absorbance on a Nanodrop 2000c.

The table lists this clone with a few counts. Its antigen target is currently unknown. No much larger clone exists at a distance of one base, and base qualities are not known. Using the deep immunoSEQ assay, multiplex PCR amplified TCR CDR3 regions from genomic DNA. Extracted genomic DNA from each cell subset was spread evenly across all wells of several immunoSEQ 96-well plates, with each plate serving as a replicate. For sorted subsets, approximately 190 ng of genomic DNA, equivalent to roughly 30,000 T cell genomes, went into each replicate PCR. Purified libraries were quantified with a Qubit 3.0 fluorometer, sized on a Bioanalyzer 2100, and re-quantified with the KAPA Library Quantification kit. Every immunoSEQ 96-well plate was sequenced on a separate single-read 150-cycle Illumina NextSeq 550 flow cell. On the authors' methods: The immunoSEQ output contained only junctional sequences without quality scores, so filtering could not match that applied to full-length reads. To assign V/J genes and CDR3, sequences were annotated using PyIR, a Python wrapper for IgBLAST v1.9, with IMGT germline references. Any read was removed if the V/J assignment was weak (E-value above 1e-6), the CDR3 was missing, or the read contained stop codons, out-of-frame junctions, or ambiguous translated residues. V3J clonotypes were defined as sequences sharing the same inferred V gene, J gene, and CDR3 amino acid sequence. Percentage overlap between repertoires was calculated by dividing the number of shared unique clonotypes by the size of the smaller repertoire. RTK rarefaction, the Chao1 estimator, and Recon v2.1 estimates of unobserved clonotypes were used to assess repertoire richness. For all TCRbeta clonotypes obtained by the gDNA method from several donors, generation probabilities were computed with OLGA. The source is immuneACCESS, and TCRdb retained only in-frame sequences with V and J called. Part of the clones is not carried over; for the studies checked, unresolved V genes explain less than half of this, and the remainder is unexplained. That table supplies the V and J calls and clone size; D and trimming were determined from the DNA. The sample records around 700,000 clones, about three quarters of which are singletons. The biggest ten clones account for less than 2% of the sample.

The source is a woman in her 30s in good health. The chain is made from TRBV9 and TRBJ2-1, and possibly TRBD1, on 5 matching bases. The source material was memory CD4+ T cells sorted from blood. The sample's cell subset or site label, in plain terms: CD45RA-negative fraction. This receptor carries the CDR3 CASSVWGSSYNEQFF. The nucleotides read TGTGCCAGCAGCGTTTGGGGCAGCTCCTACAATGAGCAGTTCTTC.